This TCR beta chain was documented in a study of CD8+CD57+ T cells in acquired aplastic anemia. Findings of the study overall: Simpson's diversity of CD8+ cells was not significantly different in patients compared with controls.

With respect to this clonotype: What it binds is unknown.

All sequencing subjects had displayed CD8+CD57+ cell expansion on flow cytometry. The TCR beta profiling, which covered VDJ combination and CDR3 sequence, was carried out using genomic DNA as the template. TCRdb used MiXCR to reprocess the reads, holding one entry per CDR3 protein. Here the sample spans 170,000 or so distinct CDR3 sequences, around 60% being singletons. The germline gives CDR1 MNHEY, CDR2 SVGEGT. This CDR3 is built from 14 residues. The junction had 4 bases not matched to a gene; V was cut back by 2 bases and J by 7 bases. The sample comprised sorted CD4+, CD8+, or CD8+CD57+ T cells (not recorded which) from PBMCs. The source is a human donor with aplastic anemia. This chain links TRBV6-2 or TRBV6-3 with TRBJ1-2; TRBD1 matches at 10 bases. Here the CDR3 DNA reads TGTGCCAGCAGTTACGGGACAGGGGTAGCTGGCTACACCTTC. It specifies CASSYGTGVAGYTF.